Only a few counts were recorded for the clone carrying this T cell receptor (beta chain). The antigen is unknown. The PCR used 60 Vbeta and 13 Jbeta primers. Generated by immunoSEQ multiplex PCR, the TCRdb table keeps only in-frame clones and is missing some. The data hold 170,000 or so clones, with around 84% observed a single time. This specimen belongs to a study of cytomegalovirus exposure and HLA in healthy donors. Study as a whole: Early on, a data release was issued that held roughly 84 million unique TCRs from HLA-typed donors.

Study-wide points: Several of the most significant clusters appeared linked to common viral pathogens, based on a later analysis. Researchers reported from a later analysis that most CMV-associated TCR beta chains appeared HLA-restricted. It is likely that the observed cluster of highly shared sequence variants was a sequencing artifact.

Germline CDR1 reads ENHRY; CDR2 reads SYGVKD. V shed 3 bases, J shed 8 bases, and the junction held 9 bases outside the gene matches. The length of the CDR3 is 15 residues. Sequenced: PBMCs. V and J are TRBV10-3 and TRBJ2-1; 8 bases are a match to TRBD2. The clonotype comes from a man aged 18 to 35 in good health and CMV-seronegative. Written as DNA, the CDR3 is TGTGCCATCAGTGAAGGAGCGGGAGACGGCGATGAGCAGTTCTTC. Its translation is CAISEGAGDGDEQFF.